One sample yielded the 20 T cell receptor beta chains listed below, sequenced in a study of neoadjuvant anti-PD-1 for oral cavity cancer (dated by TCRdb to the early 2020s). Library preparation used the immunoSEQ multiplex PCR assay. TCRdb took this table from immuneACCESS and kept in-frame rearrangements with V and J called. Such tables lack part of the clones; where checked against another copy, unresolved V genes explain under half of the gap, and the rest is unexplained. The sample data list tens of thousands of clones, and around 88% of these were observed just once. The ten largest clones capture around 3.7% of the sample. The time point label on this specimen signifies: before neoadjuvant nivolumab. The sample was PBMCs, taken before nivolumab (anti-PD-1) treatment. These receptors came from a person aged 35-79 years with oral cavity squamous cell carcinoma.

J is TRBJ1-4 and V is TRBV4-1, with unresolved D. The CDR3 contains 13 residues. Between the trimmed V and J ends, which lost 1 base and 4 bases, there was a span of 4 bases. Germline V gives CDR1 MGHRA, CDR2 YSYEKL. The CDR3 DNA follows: TGCGCCAGCAGCCAAGTTAGTAATGAAAAACTGTTTTTT. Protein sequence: CASSQVSNEKLFF.

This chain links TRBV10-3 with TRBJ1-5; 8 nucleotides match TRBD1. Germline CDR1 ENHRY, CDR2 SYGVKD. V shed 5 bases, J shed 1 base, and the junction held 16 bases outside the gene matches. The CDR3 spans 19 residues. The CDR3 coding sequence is TGTGCCATCAGTAAGACTCCCGGGACAGGAGTTCCCAGCAATCAGCCCCAGCATTTT. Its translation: CAISKTPGTGVPSNQPQHF.

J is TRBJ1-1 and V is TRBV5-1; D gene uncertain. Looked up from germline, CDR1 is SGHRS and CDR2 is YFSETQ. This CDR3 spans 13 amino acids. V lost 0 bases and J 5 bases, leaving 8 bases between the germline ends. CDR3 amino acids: CASSLEGHTEAFF. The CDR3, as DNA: TGCGCCAGCAGCTTGGAAGGGCATACTGAAGCTTTCTTT.

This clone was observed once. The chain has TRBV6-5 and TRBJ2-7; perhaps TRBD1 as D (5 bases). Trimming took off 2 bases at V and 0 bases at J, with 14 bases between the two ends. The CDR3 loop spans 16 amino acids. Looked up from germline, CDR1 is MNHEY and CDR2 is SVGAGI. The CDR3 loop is CASSYEPQGSSYEQYF. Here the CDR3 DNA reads TGTGCCAGCAGTTACGAACCCCAGGGTAGCTCCTACGAGCAGTACTTC.

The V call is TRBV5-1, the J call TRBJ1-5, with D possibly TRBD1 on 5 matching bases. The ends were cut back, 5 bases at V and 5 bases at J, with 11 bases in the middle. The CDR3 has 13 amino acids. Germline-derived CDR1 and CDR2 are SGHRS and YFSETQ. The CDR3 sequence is CASRMDTYQPQHF. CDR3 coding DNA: TGCGCCAGCAGAATGGACACCTATCAGCCCCAGCATTTT.

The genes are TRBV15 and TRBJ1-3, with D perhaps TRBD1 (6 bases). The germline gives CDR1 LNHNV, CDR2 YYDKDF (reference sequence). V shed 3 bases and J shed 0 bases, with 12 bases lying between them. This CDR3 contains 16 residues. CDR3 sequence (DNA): TGTGCCACCAGCAGGCCCCAACAGGGCTCTGGAAACACCATATATTTT. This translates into CATSRPQQGSGNTIYF.

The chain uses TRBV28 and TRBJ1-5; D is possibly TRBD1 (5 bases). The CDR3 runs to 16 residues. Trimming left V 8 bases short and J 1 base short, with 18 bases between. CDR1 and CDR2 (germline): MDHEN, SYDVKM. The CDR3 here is CASRSYRTLSNQPQHF. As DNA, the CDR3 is TGTGCCAGCCGTTCCTATAGGACACTAAGCAATCAGCCCCAGCATTTT.

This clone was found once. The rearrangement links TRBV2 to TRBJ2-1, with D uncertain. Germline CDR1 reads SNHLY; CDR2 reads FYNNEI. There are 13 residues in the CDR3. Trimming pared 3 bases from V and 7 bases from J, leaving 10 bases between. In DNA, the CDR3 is TGTGCCAGCAGTGATTCGCTTTATAATGAGCAGTTCTTC. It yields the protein CASSDSLYNEQFF.

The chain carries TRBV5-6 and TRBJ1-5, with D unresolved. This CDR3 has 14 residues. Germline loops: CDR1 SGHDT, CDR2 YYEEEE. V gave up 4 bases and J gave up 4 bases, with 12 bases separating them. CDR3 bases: TGTGCCAGCAGCCTGGCGGGTGGGAATCAGCCCCAGCATTTT. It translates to CASSLAGGNQPQHF.

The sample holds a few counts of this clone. CDR3 loop: CASSQGPGANVLTF. CDR3 DNA sequence: TGTGCCAGCAGTCAGGGGCCTGGGGCCAACGTCCTGACTTTC. The chain carries TRBV6-1 and TRBJ2-6; maybe TRBD1 (6 bases). The CDR3 spans 14 residues. Germline V gene data show CDR1 as MNHNS and CDR2 as SASEGT. Deletions cut 5 bases from V and 2 bases from J, with 7 bases between.

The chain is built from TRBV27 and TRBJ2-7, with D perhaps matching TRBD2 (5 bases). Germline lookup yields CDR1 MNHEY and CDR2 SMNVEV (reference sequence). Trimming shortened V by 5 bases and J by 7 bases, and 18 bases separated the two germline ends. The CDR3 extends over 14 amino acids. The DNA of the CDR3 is TGTGCCAGCAGTGCCTCCTGGAGGTCTCGGGAGCAGTACTTC. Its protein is CASSASWRSREQYF.

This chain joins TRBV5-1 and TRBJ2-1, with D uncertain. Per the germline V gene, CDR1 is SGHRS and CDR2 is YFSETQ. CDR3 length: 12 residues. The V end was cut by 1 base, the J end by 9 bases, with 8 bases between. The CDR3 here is CASSLTGAEQFF. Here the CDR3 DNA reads TGCGCCAGCAGCTTGACCGGTGCTGAGCAGTTCTTC.

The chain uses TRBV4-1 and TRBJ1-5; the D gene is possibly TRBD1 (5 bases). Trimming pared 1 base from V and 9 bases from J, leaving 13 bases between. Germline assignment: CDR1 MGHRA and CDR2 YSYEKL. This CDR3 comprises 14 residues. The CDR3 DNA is TGCGCCAGCAGCCAAGTCCCGGGGGGATGGCCCCAGCATTTT. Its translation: CASSQVPGGWPQHF.

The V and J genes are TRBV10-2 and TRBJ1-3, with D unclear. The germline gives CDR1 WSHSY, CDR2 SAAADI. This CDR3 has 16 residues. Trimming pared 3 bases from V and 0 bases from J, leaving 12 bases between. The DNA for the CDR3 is TGCGCCAGCAGTGAAAATCGGTTGAGCTCTGGAAACACCATATATTTT. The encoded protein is CASSENRLSSGNTIYF.

CDR3: CASSQTSGQEYEQYF. The CDR3 DNA reads TGTGCCAGCAGCCAAACTAGCGGGCAGGAGTACGAGCAGTACTTC. The gene calls are TRBV7-9 and TRBJ2-7; 9 nucleotides agree with TRBD2. There are 15 residues in the CDR3. V lost 5 bases, J lost 4 bases, and 9 bases stayed unmatched. The germline gives CDR1 SEHNR, CDR2 FQNEAQ (reference sequence).

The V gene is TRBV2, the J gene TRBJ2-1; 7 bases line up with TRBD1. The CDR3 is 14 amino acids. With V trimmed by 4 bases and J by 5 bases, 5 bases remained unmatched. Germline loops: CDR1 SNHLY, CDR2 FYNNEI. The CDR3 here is CASSGDSANNEQFF. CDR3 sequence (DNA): TGTGCCAGCAGTGGGGACAGCGCCAACAATGAGCAGTTCTTC.

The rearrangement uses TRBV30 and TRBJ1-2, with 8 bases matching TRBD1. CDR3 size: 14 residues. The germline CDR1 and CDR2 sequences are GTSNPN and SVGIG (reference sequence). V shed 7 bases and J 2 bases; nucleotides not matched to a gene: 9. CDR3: CASTGTGVNYGYTF. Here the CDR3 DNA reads TGTGCCTCGACGGGGACAGGCGTCAACTATGGCTACACCTTC.

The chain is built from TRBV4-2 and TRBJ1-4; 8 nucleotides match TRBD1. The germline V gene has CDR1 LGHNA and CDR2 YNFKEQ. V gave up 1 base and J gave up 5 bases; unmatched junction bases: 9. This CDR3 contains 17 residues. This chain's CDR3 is CASSQVRGGQVNEKLFF. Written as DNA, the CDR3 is TGTGCCAGCAGCCAAGTCCGGGGGGGACAGGTCAATGAAAAACTGTTTTTT.

This CDR3 reads CASGGGYEQYF. CDR3 nucleotides: TGTGCTAGTGGTGGCGGCTACGAGCAGTACTTC. V gene TRBV12-5 combines with J gene TRBJ2-7; no firm D call. This CDR3 contains 11 residues. CDR1 and CDR2 from the germline V gene are LGHNT and FRNRAP. Trimming removed 5 bases from V and 3 bases from J, with 5 bases in between.

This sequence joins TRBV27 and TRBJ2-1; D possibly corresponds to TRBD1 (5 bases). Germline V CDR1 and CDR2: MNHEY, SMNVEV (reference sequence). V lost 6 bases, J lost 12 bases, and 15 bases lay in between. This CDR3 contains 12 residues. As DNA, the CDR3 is TGTGCCAGCAGCCAAGACAGAAGAGGGCAGTTCTTC. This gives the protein CASSQDRRGQFF.